The 21 T cell receptor beta chains given below trace back to one sample, sequenced in a study of cytomegalovirus exposure and HLA in healthy donors. PCR primers comprised 60 Vbeta and 13 Jbeta primers. Profiling relied on immunoSEQ multiplex PCR, and the TCRdb table lists in-frame clones only, not all of them. This repertoire comprises 110,000 to 150,000 clones; its ten largest clones make up under 2.5%. The sample consisted of PBMCs. Source of these receptors: a woman aged 18-35 years in good health and CMV-seronegative.

The CDR3 nucleotides read TGTGCCAGCAGTGAGCGCGGACAGGGGTACGAGCAGTACTTC. It is translated as CASSERGQGYEQYF. The chain couples TRBV6-1 to TRBJ2-7; 9 bases line up with TRBD1. The junction had 4 bases not matched to a gene; V was cut back by 3 bases and J by 4 bases. In germline, CDR1 is MNHNS, CDR2 SASEGT. CDR3 length: 14 amino acids.

This chain connects TRBV21-1 to TRBJ1-1. TRBV21-1 is deemed a pseudogene. CDR3 length equals 14 residues. This chain's CDR3 is CASSKEYGNTEAFF. The CDR3 region has the DNA TGTGCCAGCAGCAAAGAATACGGGAACACTGAAGCTTTCTTT.

This rearrangement joins TRBV5-6 to TRBJ2-3; 9 bases align to TRBD2. The CDR3 has 15 amino acids. J gave up 6 bases and V 2 bases, and 7 bases lay outside the gene matches. The germline gives CDR1 SGHDT, CDR2 YYEEEE. The chain's CDR3 is CASSFPTSGPDTQYF. CDR3 nucleotide sequence: TGTGCCAGCAGCTTCCCGACTAGCGGCCCTGATACGCAGTATTTT. Full variable domain (missing parts from reference TRBV5-6 and TRBJ2-3): DAGVTQSPTHLIKTRGQQVTLRCSPKSGHDTVSWYQQALGQGPQFIFQYYEEEERQRGNFPDRFSGHQFPNYSSELNVNALLLGDSALYLCASSFPTSGPDTQYFGPGTRLTVL.

The chain has TRBV30 and TRBJ2-2, with TRBD1 identical over 8 bases. CDR1 is GTSNPN and CDR2 is SVGIG in the germline V gene (reference sequence). CDR3 size: 14 residues. The V and J ends lost 4 bases and 1 base, in that order; junction bases with no gene match: 2. The CDR3 nucleotides read TGTGCCTGGACCAGGGGGCTGAACACCGGGGAGCTGTTTTTT. It encodes CAWTRGLNTGELFF.

The V and J genes are TRBV29-1 and TRBJ1-1, with D unclear. V was cut by 4 bases and J by 5 bases, with 17 bases left in between. CDR1 is SQVTM and CDR2 is ANQGSEA in the germline V gene. This CDR3 has 14 residues. CDR3 nucleotide sequence: TGCAGCGTTGTGTTGGGTGGGTCCGGGACTGAAGCTTTCTTT. It encodes CSVVLGGSGTEAFF.

The chain is built from TRBV10-3 and TRBJ2-7; D might be TRBD2 (6 bases). Germline CDR1 is ENHRY and CDR2 is SYGVKD. The CDR3 has 14 residues. The V gene lost 6 bases and the J gene lost 3 bases, with 15 bases spanning the gap. The DNA for the CDR3 is TGTGCCATCAGGGCGGAGGGCCCCTTCTACGAGCAGTACTTC. It yields the protein CAIRAEGPFYEQYF.

The chain recombines TRBV19 with TRBJ1-2; D might be TRBD1 (5 bases). V gave up 6 bases and J gave up 2 bases, with 13 bases separating them. This CDR3 spans 14 amino acids. CDR1 and CDR2 from the germline V gene are LNHDA and SQIVND (reference sequence). In nucleotides, the CDR3 is TGTGCCAGTAGCCCATCTCAGGGAAACTATGGCTACACCTTC. It is translated as CASSPSQGNYGYTF.

This chain links TRBV7-2 with TRBJ1-5; D uncertain. The CDR3 contains 14 residues. Trimming shortened V by 3 bases and J by 0 bases, and 6 bases separated the two germline ends. Germline V gene data show CDR1 as SGHTA and CDR2 as FQGNSA. CDR3 protein: CASSFYSSNQPQHF. DNA of the CDR3: TGTGCCAGCAGCTTTTACAGTAGCAATCAGCCCCAGCATTTT.

The CDR3 DNA follows: TGTGCCAGCAGCTTAGGGCAGGGCCATACGAACACTGAAGCTTTCTTT. It yields the protein CASSLGQGHTNTEAFF. This chain joins TRBV11-3 and TRBJ1-1; a weak D match, TRBD1 (5 bases). V lost 1 base and J 1 base, leaving 13 bases between the germline ends. The V gene's germline CDR1 is SGHNT and CDR2 YENEEA. This CDR3 is 16 amino acids long.

The J gene is TRBJ2-2, the V gene TRBV9, with a tentative D call TRBD2 (5 bases). V gave up 0 bases and J gave up 14 bases, with 14 bases separating them. The CDR3 covers 13 residues. Germline CDR1 and CDR2: SGDLS and YYNGEE. CDR3 protein: CASSVGVSGGLFF. CDR3 nucleotides: TGTGCCAGCAGCGTAGGGGTGAGCGGTGGACTGTTTTTT.

For the CDR3, the DNA is TGCAGCGTTGCCCGGACAGGGCAAGATACGCAGTATTTT. Its translation is CSVARTGQDTQYF. The chain carries TRBV29-1 and TRBJ2-3; 8 bases are shared with TRBD1. CDR3 length equals 13 residues. With V trimmed by 4 bases and J by 5 bases, 5 bases remained unmatched. In germline, CDR1 is SQVTM, CDR2 ANQGSEA.

The chain carries TRBV11-2 and TRBJ1-2; TRBD1 agrees at 8 bases. The trim removed 5 bases at V and 8 bases at J, leaving 7 bases unmatched. The CDR3 has 13 amino acids. Per germline, CDR1 SGHAT and CDR2 FQNNGV. The CDR3 coding sequence is TGTGCCAGCAGCCAAGACAGGGGTAGAGGCTACACCTTC. Translating it yields CASSQDRGRGYTF.

DNA for the CDR3: TGTGCCAGCAGTTCAGGGTCTGGGGCCAACGTCCTGACTTTC. Its protein product is CASSSGSGANVLTF. The J gene is TRBJ2-6, the V gene TRBV2; D perhaps matches TRBD1 (5 bases). Germline V gives CDR1 SNHLY, CDR2 FYNNEI. This CDR3 spans 14 amino acids. The V end lost 5 bases, the J end lost 1 base, and 6 bases lay between the germline ends.

The CDR3 protein is CAITTSGRRNEQFF. In DNA, the CDR3 is TGTGCCATCACGACTAGCGGGAGACGCAATGAGCAGTTCTTC. The V gene is TRBV10-3, the J gene TRBJ2-1; 12 positions agree with TRBD2. The CDR3 runs to 14 residues. The ends lost 7 bases at V and 6 bases at J; junction bases unmatched: 4. CDR1 and CDR2 from the germline V gene are ENHRY and SYGVKD.

The chain links TRBV19 to TRBJ2-5, with TRBD2 matching over 10 bases. Germline V gene lookup returns CDR1 LNHDA and CDR2 SQIVND (reference sequence). The CDR3 consists of 15 residues. V trimming: 5 bases; J trimming: 1 base; junction bases outside the gene matches: 4. The CDR3 is CASSEAGGPQETQYF. In nucleotides, the CDR3 is TGTGCCAGTAGTGAAGCGGGAGGGCCCCAAGAGACCCAGTACTTC. The variable domain in full, with the rest retrieved from reference TRBV19 and TRBJ2-5, is DGGITQSPKYLFRKEGQNVTLSCEQNLNHDAMYWYRQDPGQGLRLIYYSQIVNDFQKGDIAEGYSVSREKKESFPLTVTSAQKNPTAFYLCASSEAGGPQETQYFGPGTRLLVL.

The rearrangement links TRBV14 to TRBJ2-5; 9 bases are shared with TRBD2. The CDR3 is 18 residues long. The germline CDR1 and CDR2 sequences are SGHDN and FVKESK. The trim removed 0 bases at V and 2 bases at J, leaving 10 bases unmatched. Here the CDR3 DNA reads TGTGCCAGCAGCCAAGAGATTGGTCAGACTAGCGGACAAGAGACCCAGTACTTC. It yields the protein CASSQEIGQTSGQETQYF.

The chain employs TRBV6-5 and TRBJ1-6, with 7 bases that match TRBD1. Looked up from germline, CDR1 is MNHEY and CDR2 is SVGAGI. V lost 2 bases and J lost 10; bases outside the gene matches: 11. The CDR3 is made up of 16 amino acids. In DNA form, the CDR3 reads TGTGCCAGCAGTTACAAACCACAGGGGTCTCGCTCACCCCTCCACTTT. Translation: CASSYKPQGSRSPLHF.

The V and J genes are TRBV11-3 and TRBJ2-3; weak D call: TRBD2 (5 bases). The CDR3 extends over 15 amino acids. Trimming took off 3 bases at V and 0 bases at J, with 10 bases between the two ends. Germline lookup yields CDR1 SGHNT and CDR2 YENEEA. CDR3 sequence reads: CASSFGRASTDTQYF. CDR3 in DNA: TGTGCCAGCAGCTTCGGGCGGGCTAGCACAGATACGCAGTATTTT.

The rearrangement links TRBV19 to TRBJ1-5; 10 positions agree with TRBD1. With V trimmed by 7 bases and J by 5 bases, 11 bases remained unmatched. There are 16 residues in the CDR3. Per germline, CDR1 LNHDA and CDR2 SQIVND (reference sequence). The CDR3 DNA reads as TGTGCCAGTATAAGTACAGGGACAGGGGACTATCAGCCCCAGCATTTT. It specifies CASISTGTGDYQPQHF.

The chain links TRBV29-1 to TRBJ2-7, with TRBD2 matching over 7 bases. From germline, CDR1 is SQVTM and CDR2 ANQGSEA. This CDR3 contains 10 residues. Trimming cost V 6 bases and J 5 bases; bases outside gene matches: 1. The CDR3 is CSVGGDEQYF. The DNA of the CDR3 is TGCAGCGTGGGGGGGGACGAGCAGTACTTC.

The chain couples TRBV30 to TRBJ1-3; no clear D gene. Trimming took off 3 bases at V and 0 bases at J, with 12 bases between the two ends. There are 15 residues in the CDR3. Germline CDR1 GTSNPN, CDR2 SVGIG (reference sequence). DNA for the CDR3: TGTGCCTGGAGGCCAGGAAAAGACTCTGGAAACACCATATATTTT. It codes for CAWRPGKDSGNTIYF.